This TCR beta chain was recorded in a study of beta chain features in type 1 diabetes. Whole-study results and caveats: More deletions and fewer insertions at VDJ junctions were found in patients with type 1 diabetes. Significant though moderate, a shortening of TCRB CDR3s appeared in all four CD4+ subsets of Type 1 diabetes patients.

TCRB transcripts that were expressed got sequenced, as all of the isolated RNA had been reverse transcribed. The study obtained an average of about 1.01 million reads from stem cell-like memory T cell samples. Repertoires were generated with immunoSEQ multiplex PCR, while TCRdb's copy carries only in-frame clones and drops some. This sample yields 40,000 to 65,000 clones, of which just under 65% are seen a single time; 0.29% belongs to the top ten. Germline CDR1 is SNHLY and CDR2 is FYNNEI. Trimming pared 9 bases from V and 10 bases from J, leaving 10 bases between. The CDR3 has 10 residues. As to this clone: Its antigen is currently unknown.

J is TRBJ2-1 and V is TRBV2; D ambiguous. The receptor's source is a woman aged 25-40 years with type 1 diabetes. Material for sequencing was stem cell memory CD4+ T cells from blood. The CDR3 reads CASRVREQFF. In DNA form, the CDR3 reads TGTGCCAGTAGAGTGCGGGAGCAGTTCTTC.